Described below is a single TCR beta chain sequence and its context. The antigen is unknown. Profiling relied on immunoSEQ multiplex PCR, and the TCRdb table lists in-frame clones only, not all of them. The sample holds 120,000 or so clones, roughly nine tenths seen once. All patients were mismatch repair deficient, assessed by either PCR or immunohistochemistry. Three pembrolizumab responders had their TCRs sequenced. The sample comes from a study of PD-1 blockade in mismatch repair-deficient tumors. Overall study context: Patients had approximately 12 mismatch repair-deficient cancer types, all previously treated and progressing.

Germline loops: CDR1 MNHNS, CDR2 SASEGT. The CDR3 loop spans 15 amino acids. With 3 bases removed from V and 1 base from J, the gap between germline ends came to 10 bases. Study-wide points: Tumor-resident clones, often absent from pretreatment blood, expanded after pembrolizumab and then contracted.

The material was peripheral blood, obtained 44 weeks after starting pembrolizumab. The receptor was isolated from an adult with mismatch repair-deficient cancer. V and J are TRBV6-1 and TRBJ1-5; maybe TRBD1 (6 bases). The CDR3 nucleotides read TGTGCCAGCAGTGAGGGCAGGGGAAGCAATCAGCCCCAGCATTTT. Translation: CASSEGRGSNQPQHF.